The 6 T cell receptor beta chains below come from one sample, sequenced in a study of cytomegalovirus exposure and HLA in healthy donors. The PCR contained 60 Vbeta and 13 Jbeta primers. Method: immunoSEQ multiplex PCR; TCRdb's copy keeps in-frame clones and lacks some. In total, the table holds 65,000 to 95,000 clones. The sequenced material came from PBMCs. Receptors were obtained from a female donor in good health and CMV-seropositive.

CDR3 bases: TGTGCCAGCAGTTCGGACAGGAGCAATCAGCCCCAGCATTTT. Translating it yields CASSSDRSNQPQHF. The chain couples TRBV6-6 to TRBJ1-5; 7 bases are a match to TRBD1. CDR1 and CDR2 (germline): MNHNY, SVGAGI (reference sequence). Trimming removed 4 bases from V and 1 base from J; junction bases left unmatched: 1. This CDR3 contains 14 residues.

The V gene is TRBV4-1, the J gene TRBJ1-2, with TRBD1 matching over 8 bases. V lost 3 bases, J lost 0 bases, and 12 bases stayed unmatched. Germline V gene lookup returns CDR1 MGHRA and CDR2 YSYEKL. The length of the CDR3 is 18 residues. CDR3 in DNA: TGCGCCAGCAGCCAGTCGGGCGACAGGGGCCTGTCTAACTATGGCTACACCTTC. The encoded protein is CASSQSGDRGLSNYGYTF.

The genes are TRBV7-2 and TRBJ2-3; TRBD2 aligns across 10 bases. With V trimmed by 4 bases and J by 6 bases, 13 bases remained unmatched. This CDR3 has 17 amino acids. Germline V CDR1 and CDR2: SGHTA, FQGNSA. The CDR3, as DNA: TGTGCCAGCAGCTACCGGACTAGCGGTACGACCCCTGATACGCAGTATTTT. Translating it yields CASSYRTSGTTPDTQYF.

The chain's CDR3 is CARSLAPGRARHTGELFF. CDR3 DNA: TGTGCCAGAAGCTTGGCCCCCGGGAGGGCGCGCCACACCGGGGAGCTGTTTTTT. The rearrangement joins TRBV5-3 to TRBJ2-2, with TRBD2 matching over 8 bases. TRBV5-3 has ORF status, its function being uncertain. J was trimmed by 3 bases and V by 0 bases; bases with no gene match: 10. The CDR3 contains 18 residues.

DNA of the CDR3: TGTGCCAGTAGTTCATACCGGGTTTTCTCTGGGGCCAACGTCCTGACTTTC. Translating gives CASSSYRVFSGANVLTF. This rearrangement joins TRBV19 to TRBJ2-6, with unresolved D. V was shortened by 5 bases and J by 0 bases, with 14 bases between the two germline ends. This CDR3 is built from 17 residues. Per the germline V gene, CDR1 is LNHDA and CDR2 is SQIVND (reference sequence).

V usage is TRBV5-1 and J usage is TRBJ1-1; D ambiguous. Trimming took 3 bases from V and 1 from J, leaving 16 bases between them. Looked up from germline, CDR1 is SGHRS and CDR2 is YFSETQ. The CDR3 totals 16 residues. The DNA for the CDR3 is TGCGCCAGCAGCTATGGCCTCAGCGCGTCGAACACTGAAGCTTTCTTT. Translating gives CASSYGLSASNTEAFF.